Given below is one T cell receptor beta chain in context. No antigen is known for it. A junction end diverges from the germline sequence, so it may reflect a read error. They got blood RNA out of unsorted whole blood and also pulled out germline DNA. This specimen belongs to a study of tumor-infiltrating lymphocytes in primary liver carcinoma. Study-level findings and limits: The overlap of tumor-adjacent and tumor-blood pairs was smaller than that of tumor region pairs.

Total RNA amounting to around 450 ng was the source from which TCR beta cDNA was made with a constant-region primer. Slightly modified ARM-PCR, run as three nested multiplex PCR rounds, produced the TCR beta libraries. Each of the first two PCR rounds ran around 10 cycles with TRBV1-TRBV30 forward and C-beta reverse primers. Each CDR3 protein is one row after TCRdb ran MiXCR on the multiplex PCR reads. The sample has some 320,000 distinct CDR3 sequences, less than 75% seen once. The CDR3 has 16 residues. Germline CDR1 reads MNHNY; CDR2 reads SVGAGI (reference sequence). The source is a man aged 35-49 years with primary liver carcinoma and hepatitis B virus infection. This rearrangement joins TRBV6-6 to TRBJ2-1; TRBD2 matches 7 bases. The sample taken for sequencing was peripheral blood. The CDR3 nucleotides are TGTGCCAGCAGTTACTCGGGGGGGAGCCCCTACAATGGGCAGTTCTTC. Translation: CASSYSGGSPYNGQFF.